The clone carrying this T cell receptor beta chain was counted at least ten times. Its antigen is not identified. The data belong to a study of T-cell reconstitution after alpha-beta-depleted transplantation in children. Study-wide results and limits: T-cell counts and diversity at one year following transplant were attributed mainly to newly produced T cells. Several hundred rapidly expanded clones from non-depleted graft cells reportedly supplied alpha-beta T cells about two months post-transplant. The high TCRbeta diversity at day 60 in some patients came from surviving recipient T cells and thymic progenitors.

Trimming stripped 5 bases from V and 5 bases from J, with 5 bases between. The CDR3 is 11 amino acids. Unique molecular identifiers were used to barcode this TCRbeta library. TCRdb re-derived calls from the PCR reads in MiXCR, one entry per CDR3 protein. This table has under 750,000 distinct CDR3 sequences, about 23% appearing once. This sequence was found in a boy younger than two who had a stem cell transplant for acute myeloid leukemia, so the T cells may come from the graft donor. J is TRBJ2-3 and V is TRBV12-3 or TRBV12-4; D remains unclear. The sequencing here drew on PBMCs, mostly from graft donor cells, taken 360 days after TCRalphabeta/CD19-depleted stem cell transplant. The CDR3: CASSDKDTQYF. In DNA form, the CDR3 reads TGTGCCAGCAGTGACAAAGATACGCAGTATTTT.